Sequencing of this T cell receptor beta chain was carried out in a study of long-term antiretroviral therapy in people with HIV. Study findings and constraints: Repertoires looked antigen-experienced, with only a slight naive shift after ART. ART-treated samples gained diversity yet remained below transplant donor controls.

HIV-positive participants all received treatment in the United States. Before they underwent DNA extraction, samples held about 1-10 million cryopreserved PBMC. This CDR3 is 15 amino acids long. CDR1 is SGHVS, CDR2 FQNEAQ, per germline. V gave up 5 bases and J gave up 2 bases, with 15 bases separating them. An immunoSEQ assay, version v3.0, was performed at survey level. Clones were sequenced by immunoSEQ multiplex PCR, and TCRdb holds only the in-frame ones, with some missing. Among around 15,000 clones listed, approximately 83% were seen once. The table lists this clone with a count of one. Antigen unknown.

This chain links TRBV7-8 with TRBJ1-1, with D maybe TRBD1 (6 bases). The sequence was obtained from a man aged 40-49 years with HIV. The sequencing used unsorted PBMCs, collected just before starting antiretroviral therapy. CDR3 coding DNA: TGTGCCAGCAGCCCAGAAGGGGGGGGAAACACTGAAGCTTTCTTT. It specifies CASSPEGGGNTEAFF. Variable domain in full (rest from reference TRBV7-8 and TRBJ1-1): GAGVSQSPRYKVAKRGQDVALRCDPISGHVSLFWYQQALGQGPEFLTYFQNEAQLDKSGLPSDRFFAERPEGSVSTLKIQRTQQEDSAVYLCASSPEGGGNTEAFFGQGTRLTVV.